Following are 3 T cell receptor beta chains from one sample sequenced in a study of T cell responses to AZD1222 COVID-19 vaccine (dated by TCRdb to about 2021). Library preparation employed the immunoSEQ multiplex PCR assay. TCRdb stores this immuneACCESS table with in-frame sequences only. Part of the clones is absent; in the studies checked, under half of the shortfall reflects unresolved V genes, and no reason is known for the rest. The sample records more than 80,000 clones, 65% to 90% of which are singletons. The ten largest clones capture 10% of the sample. The time point label on this specimen signifies: baseline before first vaccination. This sample comprised peripheral blood, obtained on day 0 of AZD1222 vaccination. The receptors come from an adult in good health.

The V call is TRBV2, the J call TRBJ2-7; D is ambiguous. Germline CDR1 SNHLY, CDR2 FYNNEI. The CDR3 length is 11 residues. Trimming shortened V by 2 bases and J by 6 bases, and 5 bases separated the two germline ends. For the CDR3, the DNA is TGTGCCAGCAGTGAATCTGGCGAGCAGTACTTC. It yields the protein CASSESGEQYF.

The rearrangement joins TRBV6-5 to TRBJ2-6; D possibly corresponds to TRBD1 (6 bases). V was clipped by 6 bases and J by 1 base, with 10 bases between them. In germline, CDR1 is MNHEY, CDR2 SVGAGI. This CDR3 spans 15 amino acids. The CDR3 DNA reads as TGTGCCAGCAGCTCTACAGGGTCTGGGGCCAACGTCCTGACTTTC. Its translation: CASSSTGSGANVLTF.

This chain connects TRBV19 to TRBJ1-1; D is unclear. Trimming removed 2 bases from V and 1 base from J, with 5 bases in between. The CDR3 covers 13 residues. Per germline, CDR1 LNHDA and CDR2 SQIVND (reference sequence). CDR3 sequence: CASSIPGNTEAFF. The DNA of the CDR3 is TGTGCCAGTAGTATACCGGGGAACACTGAAGCTTTCTTT.